This TCR beta chain was retrieved from a study of blood T cell repertoires in COVID-19. Whole-study context: Sources were T cells, B-cell-depleted T cells, or PBMCs; the material itself was cDNA or gDNA.

Germline-derived CDR1 and CDR2 are LGHDT and YNNKEL (reference sequence). V lost 4 bases to trimming and J lost 5 bases; unmatched junction nucleotides: 7. CDR3 size: 16 residues. Per the authors' pipeline: Nucleated cell counts were estimated from reference gene primer amplification. The method was immunoSEQ multiplex PCR; TCRdb's version includes in-frame clones alone and lacks a portion of them. That table furnishes V, J and clone size, whereas the DNA furnished D and trimming. The profile shows around 76,000 clones, around 76% of them singletons. Only one count was recorded for this clone. The chain combines TRBV3-1 (or the pseudogene TRBV3-2) with TRBJ2-5, with TRBD2 matching over 13 bases. The sample was peripheral blood. This clonotype was sampled from an elderly woman with active or convalescent COVID-19. CDR3 loop: CASSRRTSGGEETQYF. CDR3 bases: TGTGCCAGCAGCCGCCGGACTAGCGGGGGAGAGGAGACCCAGTACTTC.